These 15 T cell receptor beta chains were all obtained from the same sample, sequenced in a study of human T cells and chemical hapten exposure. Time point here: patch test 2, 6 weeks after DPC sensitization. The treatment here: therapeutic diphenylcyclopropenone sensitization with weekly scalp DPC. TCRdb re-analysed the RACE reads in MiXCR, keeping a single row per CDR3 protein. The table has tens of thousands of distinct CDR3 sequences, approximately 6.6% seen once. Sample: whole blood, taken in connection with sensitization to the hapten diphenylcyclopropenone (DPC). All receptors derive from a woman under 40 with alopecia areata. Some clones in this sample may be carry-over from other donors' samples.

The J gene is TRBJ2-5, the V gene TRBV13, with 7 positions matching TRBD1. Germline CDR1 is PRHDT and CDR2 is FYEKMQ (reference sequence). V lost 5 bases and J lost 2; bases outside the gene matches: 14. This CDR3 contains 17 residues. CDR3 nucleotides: TGTGCCAGCAGCGCGAGATCTAAACAGGGGAATCAAGAGACCCAGTACTTC. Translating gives CASSARSKQGNQETQYF.

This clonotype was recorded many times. CDR3 loop: CSVVSQQKTQYF. For the CDR3, the DNA is TGCAGCGTTGTTTCACAGCAAAAGACCCAGTACTTC. The genes are TRBV29-1 and TRBJ2-5; D remains ambiguous. The length of the CDR3 is 12 residues. V lost 4 bases to trimming and J lost 6 bases, with 12 bases between them. The germline V gene has CDR1 SQVTM and CDR2 ANQGSEA.

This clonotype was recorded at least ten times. CDR3 sequence reads: CASRAGQRASTDTQYF. The CDR3 coding sequence is TGTGCCAGCAGGGCGGGACAGAGAGCTAGCACAGATACGCAGTATTTT. The J gene is TRBJ2-3, the V gene TRBV2; D is possibly TRBD1 (7 bases). Trimming took off 6 bases at V and 0 bases at J, with 16 bases between the two ends. CDR1 and CDR2 from the germline V gene are SNHLY and FYNNEI. The CDR3 sequence is 16 residues long.

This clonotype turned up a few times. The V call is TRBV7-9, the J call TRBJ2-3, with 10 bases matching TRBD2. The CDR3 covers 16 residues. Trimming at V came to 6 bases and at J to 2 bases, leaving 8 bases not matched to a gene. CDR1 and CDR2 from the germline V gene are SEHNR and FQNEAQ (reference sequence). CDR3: CASSFGLAGVTDTQYF. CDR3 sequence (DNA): TGTGCCAGCAGTTTCGGGCTAGCGGGGGTCACAGATACGCAGTATTTT.

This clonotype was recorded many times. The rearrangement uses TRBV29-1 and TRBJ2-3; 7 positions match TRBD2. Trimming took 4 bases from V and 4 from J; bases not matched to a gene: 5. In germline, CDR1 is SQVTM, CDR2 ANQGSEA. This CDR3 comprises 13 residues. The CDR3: CSVGRGRADTQYF. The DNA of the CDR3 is TGCAGCGTTGGACGGGGGAGGGCAGATACGCAGTATTTT.

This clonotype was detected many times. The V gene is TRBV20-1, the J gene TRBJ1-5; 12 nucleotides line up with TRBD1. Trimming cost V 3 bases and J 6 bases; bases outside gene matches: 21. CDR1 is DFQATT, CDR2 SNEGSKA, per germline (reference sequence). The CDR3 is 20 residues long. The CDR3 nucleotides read TGCAGTGCTAGCGCCTTGACCGGGACAGGGGGCGAAGGGTTAGCTCAGCCCCAGCATTTT. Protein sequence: CSASALTGTGGEGLAQPQHF.

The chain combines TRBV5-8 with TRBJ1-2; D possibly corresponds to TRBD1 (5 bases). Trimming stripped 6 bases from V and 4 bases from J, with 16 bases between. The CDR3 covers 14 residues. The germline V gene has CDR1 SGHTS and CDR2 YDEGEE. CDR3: CASTHGSGFYGYTF. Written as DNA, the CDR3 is TGTGCCAGCACCCATGGCTCAGGGTTCTATGGCTACACCTTC.

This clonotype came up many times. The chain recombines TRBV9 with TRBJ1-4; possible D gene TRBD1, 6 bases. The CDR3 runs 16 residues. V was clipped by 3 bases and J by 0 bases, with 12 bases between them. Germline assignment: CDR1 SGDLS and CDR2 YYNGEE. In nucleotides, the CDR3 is TGTGCCAGCAGCGCTAGGGGGGGTTCAACTAATGAAAAACTGTTTTTT. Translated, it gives CASSARGGSTNEKLFF.

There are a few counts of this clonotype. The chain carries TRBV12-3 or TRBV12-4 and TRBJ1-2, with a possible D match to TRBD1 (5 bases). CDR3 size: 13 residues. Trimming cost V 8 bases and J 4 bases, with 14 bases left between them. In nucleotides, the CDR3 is TGTGCCAGCGGTTGGCAGGGAGGCTATGGCTACACCTTC. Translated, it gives CASGWQGGYGYTF.

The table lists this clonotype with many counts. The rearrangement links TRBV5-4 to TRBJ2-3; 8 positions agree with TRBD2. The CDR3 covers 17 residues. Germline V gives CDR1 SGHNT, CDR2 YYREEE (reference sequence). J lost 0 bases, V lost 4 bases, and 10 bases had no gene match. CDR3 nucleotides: TGTGCCAGCAGCGGCGGATTTAGCGGGGAAAGCACAGATACGCAGTATTTT. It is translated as CASSGGFSGESTDTQYF.

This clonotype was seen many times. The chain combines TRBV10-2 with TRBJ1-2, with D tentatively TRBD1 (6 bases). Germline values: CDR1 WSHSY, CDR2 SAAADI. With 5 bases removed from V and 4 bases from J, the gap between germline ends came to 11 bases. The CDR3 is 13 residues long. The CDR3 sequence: CASSPTGPYGYTF. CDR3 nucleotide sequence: TGCGCCAGCAGTCCGACAGGTCCCTATGGCTACACCTTC.

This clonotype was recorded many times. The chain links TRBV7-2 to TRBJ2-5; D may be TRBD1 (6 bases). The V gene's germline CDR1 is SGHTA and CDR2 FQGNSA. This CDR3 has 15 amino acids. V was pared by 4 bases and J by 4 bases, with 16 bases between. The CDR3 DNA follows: TGTGCCAGCAGCTCAATCACAGGGTTTCGAGAGACCCAGTACTTC. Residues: CASSSITGFRETQYF.

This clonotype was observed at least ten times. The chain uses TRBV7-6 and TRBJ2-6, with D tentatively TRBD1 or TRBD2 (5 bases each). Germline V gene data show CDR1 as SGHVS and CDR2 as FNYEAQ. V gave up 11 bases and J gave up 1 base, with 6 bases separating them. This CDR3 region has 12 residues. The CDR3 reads CAGGSGANVLTF. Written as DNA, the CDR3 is TGTGCCGGGGGATCTGGGGCCAACGTCCTGACTTTC.

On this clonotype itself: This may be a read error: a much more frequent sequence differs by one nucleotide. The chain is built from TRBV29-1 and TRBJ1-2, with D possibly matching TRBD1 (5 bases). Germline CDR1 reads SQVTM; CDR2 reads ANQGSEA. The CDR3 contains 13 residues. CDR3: CSAEARWGDGYTF. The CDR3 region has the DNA TGCAGCGCTGAAGCCCGTTGGGGGGATGGCTACACCTTC.

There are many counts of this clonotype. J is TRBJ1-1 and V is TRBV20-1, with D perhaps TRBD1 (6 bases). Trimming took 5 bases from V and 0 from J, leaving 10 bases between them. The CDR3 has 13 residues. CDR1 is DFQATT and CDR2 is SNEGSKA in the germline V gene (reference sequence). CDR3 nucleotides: TGCAGTGCTGGAGGACAGCTGAACACTGAAGCTTTCTTT. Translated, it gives CSAGGQLNTEAFF.